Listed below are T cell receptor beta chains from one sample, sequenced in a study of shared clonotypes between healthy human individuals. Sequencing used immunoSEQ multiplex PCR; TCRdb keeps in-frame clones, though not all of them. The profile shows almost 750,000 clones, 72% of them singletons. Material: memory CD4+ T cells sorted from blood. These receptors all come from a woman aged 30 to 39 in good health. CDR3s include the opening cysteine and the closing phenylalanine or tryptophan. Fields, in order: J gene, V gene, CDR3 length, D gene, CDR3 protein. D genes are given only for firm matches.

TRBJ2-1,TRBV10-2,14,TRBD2,CASNEREGGDEQFF
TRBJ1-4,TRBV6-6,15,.,CASSYSTLTVEKLFF
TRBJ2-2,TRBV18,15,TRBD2,CASSPPPGGAGELFF
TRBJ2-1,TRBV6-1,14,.,CASRKGLPYNEQFF
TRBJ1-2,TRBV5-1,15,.,CASSLVGYGTNGYTF
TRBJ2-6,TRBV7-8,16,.,CASSSDRFSGANVLTF
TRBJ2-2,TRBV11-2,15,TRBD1,CASSRTGRDTGELFF
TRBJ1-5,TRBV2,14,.,CASTTGGRNQPQHF
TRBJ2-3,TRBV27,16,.,CASSLGGIRGTDTQYF
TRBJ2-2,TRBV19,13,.,CASSIQGTGELFF
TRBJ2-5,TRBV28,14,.,CASTSRGSLETQYF
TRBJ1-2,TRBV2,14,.,CASSDSGSHYGYTF
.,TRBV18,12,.,CASSEGGDEQYF
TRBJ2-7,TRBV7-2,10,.,CASSHSEQYF
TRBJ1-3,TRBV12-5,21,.,CASGLVRGPGINLRTWHTIYF
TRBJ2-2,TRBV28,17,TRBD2,CASSRDSTGGSTGELFF
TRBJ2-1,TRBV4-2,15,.,CASSQGSSEPLVQFF
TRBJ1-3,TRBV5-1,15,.,CASSTNAGAGNTIYF
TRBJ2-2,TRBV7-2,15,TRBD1,CASSLGGTGSGELFF
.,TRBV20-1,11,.,CSATRGYEQYF
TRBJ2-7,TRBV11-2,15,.,CASSTPGNLEAAQYF
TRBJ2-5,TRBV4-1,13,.,CASSPPGLETQYF
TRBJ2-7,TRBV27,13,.,CASSDTTLYEQYF
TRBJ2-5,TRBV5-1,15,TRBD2,CASSLLLADQETQYF
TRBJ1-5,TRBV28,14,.,CASSLPQQRQPQHF
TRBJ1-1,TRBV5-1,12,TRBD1,CASSIGQGEPFF
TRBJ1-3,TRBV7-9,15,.,CASSLDLVSGNTIYF
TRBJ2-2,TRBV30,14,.,CAWKNSDYTGELFF